The clone carrying this TCR beta chain was detected many times. Antigen: not known. These data come from a study of beta chain bispecific antibodies for T cell cancers. Regarding the study as a whole: In these mixed samples, most targeted TRBV reads derived from the leukemia cell line.

Either OKT3 anti-CD3 antibody or CD3/CD28 beads expanded T cells from blood mononuclear cells over approximately 3 days. Around 50,000 normal T cells were cocultured with around 50,000 target cells and bispecific antibody. The CDR3 totals 14 residues. Germline V gives CDR1 WSHSY, CDR2 SAAADI. Trimming took 5 bases from V and 7 from J; bases not matched to a gene: 10. Clonotype quantities came from unique molecular identifier barcode counts. Each CDR3 protein gets one entry after TCRdb re-called the 5' RACE reads with MiXCR. The sample has about 9,600 distinct CDR3 sequences, less than 2.5% seen once; the top ten hold approximately 70%.

The sequence was obtained from a human donor in good health. Some clones in this sample may be carry-over from other donors' samples. The sample here was T cells from a healthy donor cultured with Jurkat leukemia cells, taken from a culture containing an anti-CD19 bispecific antibody. The chain uses TRBV10-2 and TRBJ2-7; 8 nucleotides align to TRBD2. The CDR3 nucleotides are TGCGCCAGCAGTCCCCCCGGGGGGGCGGGGGAGCAGTACTTC. This gives the protein CASSPPGGAGEQYF.